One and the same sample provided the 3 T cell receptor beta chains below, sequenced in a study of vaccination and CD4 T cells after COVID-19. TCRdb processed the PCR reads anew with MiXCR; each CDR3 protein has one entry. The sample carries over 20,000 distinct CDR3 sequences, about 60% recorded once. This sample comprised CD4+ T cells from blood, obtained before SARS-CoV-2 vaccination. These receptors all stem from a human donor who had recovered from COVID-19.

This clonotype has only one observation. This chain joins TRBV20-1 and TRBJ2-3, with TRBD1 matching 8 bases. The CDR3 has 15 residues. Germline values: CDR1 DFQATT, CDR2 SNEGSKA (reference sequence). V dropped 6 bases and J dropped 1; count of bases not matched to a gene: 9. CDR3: CSATDREFGTDTQYF. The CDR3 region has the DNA TGCAGTGCGACGGACAGGGAGTTCGGCACAGATACGCAGTATTTT.

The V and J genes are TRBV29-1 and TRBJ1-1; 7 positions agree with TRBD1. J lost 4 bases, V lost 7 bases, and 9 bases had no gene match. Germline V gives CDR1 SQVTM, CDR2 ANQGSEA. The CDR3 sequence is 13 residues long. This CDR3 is CSGKRQGSTEAFF. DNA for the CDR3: TGCAGCGGCAAAAGACAGGGTTCCACTGAAGCTTTCTTT. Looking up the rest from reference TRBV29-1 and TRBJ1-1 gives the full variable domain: SAVISQKPSRDICQRGTSLTIQCQVDSQVTMMFWYRQQPGQSLTLIATANQGSEATYESGFVIDKFPISRPNLTFSTLTVSNMSPEDSSIYLCSGKRQGSTEAFFGQGTRLTVV.

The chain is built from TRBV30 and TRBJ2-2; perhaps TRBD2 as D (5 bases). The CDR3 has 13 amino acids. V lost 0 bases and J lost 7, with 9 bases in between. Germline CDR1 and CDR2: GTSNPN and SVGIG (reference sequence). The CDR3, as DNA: TGTGCCTGGAGTGTCGGTAGCGTCGGGGAGCTGTTTTTT. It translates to CAWSVGSVGELFF. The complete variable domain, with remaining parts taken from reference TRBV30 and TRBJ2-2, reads SQTIHQWPATLVQPVGSPLSLECTVEGTSNPNLYWYRQAAGRGLQLLFYSVGIGQISSEVPQNLSASRPQDRQFILSSKKLLLSDSGFYLCAWSVGSVGELFFGEGSRLTVL.